Shown below are 21 T cell receptor beta chains from a single sample sequenced in a study of blood T cell repertoires in COVID-19. Assay: immunoSEQ multiplex PCR; the TCRdb copy retains only in-frame clones and omits some. Of under 80,000 clones listed, 80% to 90% are singletons. The sequenced sample consisted of peripheral blood. The origin of the receptors is an elderly woman with active or convalescent COVID-19.

This chain connects TRBV28 to TRBJ2-4; 10 positions match TRBD1. Per germline, CDR1 MDHEN and CDR2 SYDVKM. Trimming cost V 2 bases and J 4 bases; bases outside gene matches: 8. CDR3 length equals 17 residues. This CDR3 is CASSLTGTGQGKNIQYF. CDR3 coding DNA: TGTGCCAGCAGTTTAACGGGAACGGGACAGGGGAAAAACATTCAGTACTTC.

V and J are TRBV6-2 or TRBV6-3 and TRBJ1-1, with a tentative D call TRBD1 (6 bases). The germline gives CDR1 MNHEY, CDR2 SVGEGT. This CDR3 contains 14 residues. V was cut by 2 bases and J by 6 bases, with 13 bases left in between. Here the CDR3 reads CASSYLGQPPEAFF. CDR3 DNA: TGTGCCAGCAGTTACCTAGGACAGCCCCCTGAAGCTTTCTTT.

This sequence joins TRBV3-1 (or the pseudogene TRBV3-2) and TRBJ2-5; D gene ambiguous. CDR3 size: 12 residues. Germline V gene sequence: CDR1 LGHDT, CDR2 YNNKEL (reference sequence). V lost 0 bases to trimming and J lost 5 bases, with 4 bases between them. This CDR3 reads CASSQDVETQYF. Here the CDR3 DNA reads TGTGCCAGCAGCCAAGACGTGGAGACCCAGTACTTC.

The chain combines TRBV2 with TRBJ1-1; no clear D. With 6 bases removed from V and 0 bases from J, the gap between germline ends came to 11 bases. The CDR3 is 14 amino acids. Germline CDR1 is SNHLY and CDR2 is FYNNEI. The CDR3 sequence: CASRPTVLNTEAFF. The DNA for the CDR3 is TGTGCCAGCAGACCCACGGTACTGAACACTGAAGCTTTCTTT.

The V and J genes are TRBV30 and TRBJ1-2; D is unclear. The V end was cut by 2 bases, the J end by 1 base, with 11 bases between. The CDR3 extends over 14 amino acids. Per germline, CDR1 GTSNPN and CDR2 SVGIG (reference sequence). In DNA, the CDR3 is TGTGCCTGGAGTCCCCCAGGACTTAACTATGGCTACACCTTC. Translated: CAWSPPGLNYGYTF.

The CDR3 region is CASSPRQGAMNTEAFF. The CDR3 DNA is TGTGCCAGCAGCCCTAGACAGGGGGCGATGAACACTGAAGCTTTCTTT. The chain combines TRBV5-5 with TRBJ1-1; the match to TRBD1 covers 10 bases. V shed 4 bases and J 0 bases; nucleotides not matched to a gene: 6. CDR1 and CDR2 from the germline V gene are SGHKS and YYEKEE (reference sequence). CDR3 size: 16 residues.

The genes are TRBV7-9 and TRBJ2-5, with a tentative D call TRBD2 (6 bases). CDR3 size: 14 residues. Deletions cut 0 bases from V and 5 bases from J, with 10 bases between. In germline, CDR1 is SEHNR, CDR2 FQNEAQ (reference sequence). Here the CDR3 reads CASSLAGGGETQYF. CDR3 in DNA: TGTGCCAGCAGCTTAGCGGGAGGTGGGGAGACCCAGTACTTC.

The CDR3 region has the DNA TGTGCCAGCTCCCGGAAGACAGTCTTCTACGAGCAGTACTTC. Amino acids: CASSRKTVFYEQYF. This chain joins TRBV2 and TRBJ2-7; a possible D gene is TRBD1 (5 bases). This CDR3 has 14 amino acids. Trimming cost V 8 bases and J 3 bases, with 17 bases left between them. The V gene's germline CDR1 is SNHLY and CDR2 FYNNEI.

The genes are TRBV28 and TRBJ1-2, with unresolved D. CDR1 MDHEN and CDR2 SYDVKM come from the germline V gene. The CDR3 loop spans 14 amino acids. V lost 5 bases, J lost 6 bases, and 16 bases lay in between. Here the CDR3 reads CASSLDGIGDGYTF. In nucleotides, the CDR3 is TGTGCCAGCAGTCTCGACGGGATCGGAGATGGCTACACCTTC.

This sequence joins TRBV12-5 and TRBJ1-5, with D uncertain. The CDR3 extends over 18 amino acids. Germline V lookup: CDR1 LGHNT, CDR2 FRNRAP. The V gene lost 0 bases and the J gene lost 0 bases, with 15 bases spanning the gap. CDR3 loop: CASGLVLVGIYSNQPQHF. CDR3 DNA sequence: TGTGCTAGTGGTTTGGTACTAGTCGGAATTTATAGCAATCAGCCCCAGCATTTT.

CDR3 sequence (DNA): TGTGCCAGCAGCTCGGGACTAGTCGGGACAGATACGCAGTATTTT. It encodes CASSSGLVGTDTQYF. The rearrangement links TRBV7-2 to TRBJ2-3, with 8 bases aligning to TRBD2. Per the germline V gene, CDR1 is SGHTA and CDR2 is FQGNSA. The CDR3 is 15 amino acids. Germline trimming cut 4 bases from V and 3 bases from J; bases unmatched to any gene: 6.

This chain uses TRBV6-5 with TRBJ1-5; TRBD1 aligns across 8 bases. V lost 6 bases, J lost 4 bases, and 5 bases stayed unmatched. The CDR3 is 14 amino acids. Germline CDR1 and CDR2: MNHEY and SVGAGI. CDR3 amino acids: CASRADRGNQPQHF. The CDR3 DNA follows: TGTGCCAGCAGGGCAGACAGGGGAAATCAGCCCCAGCATTTT.

The chain employs TRBV10-2 and TRBJ2-6; no clear D. The CDR3 is 14 residues long. The germline V and J ends were trimmed by 7 bases and 1 base, with 8 bases remaining between them. Germline loops: CDR1 WSHSY, CDR2 SAAADI. The CDR3 loop reads CASIADSGANVLTF. The DNA for the CDR3 is TGCGCCAGCATCGCGGATTCTGGGGCCAACGTCCTGACTTTC.

This rearrangement joins TRBV7-2 to TRBJ1-2, with a possible D match to TRBD1 (5 bases). Germline CDR1 is SGHTA and CDR2 is FQGNSA. Deletions cut 4 bases from V and 7 bases from J, with 13 bases between. The CDR3 extends over 13 amino acids. The CDR3 nucleotides read TGTGCCAGCAGCTCAACCGACAGTGGTGGCTACACCTTC. Translating it yields CASSSTDSGGYTF.

The genes are TRBV2 and TRBJ1-4, with D unresolved. Germline V gives CDR1 SNHLY, CDR2 FYNNEI. Trimming took 3 bases from V and 7 from J, leaving 9 bases between them. This CDR3 contains 13 residues. CDR3 DNA: TGTGCCAGCAGTGATGGAGTCGGTGAAAAACTGTTTTTT. This gives the protein CASSDGVGEKLFF.

V usage is TRBV14 and J usage is TRBJ1-6; 8 nucleotides match TRBD1. With V trimmed by 6 bases and J by 14 bases, 15 bases remained unmatched. Germline assignment: CDR1 SGHDN and CDR2 FVKESK. CDR3 length: 15 residues. Here the CDR3 reads CASSQQGAGVSTLHF. CDR3 DNA: TGTGCCAGCAGTCAGCAGGGGGCCGGGGTTTCGACCCTCCACTTT.

The chain joins TRBV5-1 to TRBJ2-7, with 12 bases aligning to TRBD2. The germline gives CDR1 SGHRS, CDR2 YFSETQ. After removal of 4 bases from V and 2 bases from J, the junction contained 4 bases not matched to a gene. The CDR3 consists of 15 residues. The CDR3 coding sequence is TGCGCCAGCAGCCCGACTAGCGGGGGACCCTACGAGCAGTACTTC. This translates into CASSPTSGGPYEQYF.

The genes are TRBV15 and TRBJ2-3, with TRBD1 matching over 9 bases. Germline V lookup: CDR1 LNHNV, CDR2 YYDKDF (reference sequence). This CDR3 is 14 amino acids long. V was clipped by 5 bases and J by 6 bases; unmatched bases: 6. This CDR3 is CATSRGQGGDTQYF. The DNA of the CDR3 is TGTGCCACCAGCCGGGGACAGGGTGGGGATACGCAGTATTTT.

The V and J genes are TRBV28 and TRBJ1-2; D possibly corresponds to TRBD1 (5 bases). CDR3 length: 15 amino acids. V was trimmed by 1 base and J by 4 bases, leaving 13 bases between them. From germline, CDR1 is MDHEN and CDR2 SYDVKM. Here the CDR3 reads CASSLFSGGVYGYTF. The CDR3 bases are TGTGCCAGCAGTTTATTCTCGGGGGGGGTCTATGGCTACACCTTC.

The V gene is TRBV7-2, the J gene TRBJ2-7; 8 bases align to TRBD2. Trimming cost V 2 bases and J 0 bases; bases outside gene matches: 6. CDR3 size: 16 residues. The germline V gene encodes CDR1 SGHTA and CDR2 FQGNSA. The CDR3 loop is CASSLSSGPSSYEQYF. The CDR3 DNA follows: TGTGCCAGCAGCTTATCTAGCGGGCCGAGCTCCTACGAGCAGTACTTC.

This clone has just a few counts. J is TRBJ1-5 and V is TRBV18; the D gene is possibly TRBD1 (6 bases). The CDR3 runs to 13 residues. With 4 bases removed from V and 3 bases from J, the gap between germline ends came to 7 bases. Germline lookup yields CDR1 KGHSH and CDR2 LQKENI. The CDR3 bases are TGTGCCAGCTCACGACAGGACAATCAGCCCCAGCATTTT. Translating it yields CASSRQDNQPQHF.